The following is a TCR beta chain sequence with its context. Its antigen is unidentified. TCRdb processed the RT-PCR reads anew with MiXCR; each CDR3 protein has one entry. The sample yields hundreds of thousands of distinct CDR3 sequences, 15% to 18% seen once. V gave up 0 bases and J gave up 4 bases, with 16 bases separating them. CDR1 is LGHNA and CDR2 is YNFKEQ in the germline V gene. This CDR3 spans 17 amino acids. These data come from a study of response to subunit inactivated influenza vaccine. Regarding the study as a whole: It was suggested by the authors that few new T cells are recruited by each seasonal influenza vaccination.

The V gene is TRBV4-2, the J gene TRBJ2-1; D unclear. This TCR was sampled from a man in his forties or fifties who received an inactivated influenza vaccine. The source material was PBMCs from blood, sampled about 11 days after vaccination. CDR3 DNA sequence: TGTGCCAGCAGCCAAGATCCGTTTGTTTCTGGTTACAATGAGCAGTTCTTC. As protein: CASSQDPFVSGYNEQFF.